This T cell receptor (beta chain) was sequenced in a study of cytomegalovirus exposure and HLA in healthy donors. Both 60 Vbeta primers and 13 Jbeta primers went into the PCR. Repertoires were generated with immunoSEQ multiplex PCR, while TCRdb's copy carries only in-frame clones and drops some. The repertoire holds approximately 150,000 clones, with about 80% as singletons. The CDR3 spans 15 residues. Trimming took off 8 bases at V and 2 bases at J, with 16 bases between the two ends. Germline V CDR1 and CDR2: MDHEN, SYDVKM. As concerns this clone: Antigen specificity is unknown.

Regarding the study as a whole: In a later analysis, across HLA loci, associated TCR counts were highest for DRB1, lowest for HLA-C. A later analysis reportedly identified an Asian-associated ancestry cluster as carrying fewer N-insertions than the approximately 730-donor mean. Specific recognition of CMV antigens was confirmed in vitro for a few chains (all CMV-associated).

The TCR sequence derives from a male donor in good health and CMV-seronegative. Sequenced input: PBMCs. This chain joins TRBV28 and TRBJ1-5; tentative D call: TRBD1 (6 bases). The CDR3 loop is CASGIGGVGNQPQHF. The CDR3 DNA follows: TGTGCCAGCGGAATAGGGGGGGTCGGCAATCAGCCCCAGCATTTT.